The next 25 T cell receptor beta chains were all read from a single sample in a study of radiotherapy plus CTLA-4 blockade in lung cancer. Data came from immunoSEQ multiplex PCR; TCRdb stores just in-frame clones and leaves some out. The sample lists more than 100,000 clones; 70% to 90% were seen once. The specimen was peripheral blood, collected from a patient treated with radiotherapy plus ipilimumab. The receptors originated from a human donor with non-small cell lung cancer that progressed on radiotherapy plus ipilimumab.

CDR3 protein: CASSALNRESNYGYTF. DNA for the CDR3: TGTGCCAGCAGCGCCCTAAACAGGGAATCTAACTATGGCTACACCTTC. This chain connects TRBV9 to TRBJ1-2, with D maybe TRBD1 (6 bases). Between the trimmed V and J ends, which lost 3 bases and 0 bases, there was a span of 15 bases. The length of the CDR3 is 16 residues. Germline CDR1 reads SGDLS; CDR2 reads YYNGEE.

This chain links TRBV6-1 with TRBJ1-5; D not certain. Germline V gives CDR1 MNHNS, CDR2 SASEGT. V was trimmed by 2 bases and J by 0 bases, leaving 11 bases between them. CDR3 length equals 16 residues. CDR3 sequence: CASSELTPYSNQPQHF. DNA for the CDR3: TGTGCCAGCAGTGAACTAACACCTTATAGCAATCAGCCCCAGCATTTT.

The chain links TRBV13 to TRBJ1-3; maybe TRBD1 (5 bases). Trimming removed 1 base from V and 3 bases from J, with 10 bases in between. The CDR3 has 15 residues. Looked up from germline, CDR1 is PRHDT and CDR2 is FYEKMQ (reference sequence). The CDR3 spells CASSLAGVGGNTIYF. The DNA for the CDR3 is TGTGCCAGCAGCTTAGCGGGGGTTGGTGGAAACACCATATATTTT.

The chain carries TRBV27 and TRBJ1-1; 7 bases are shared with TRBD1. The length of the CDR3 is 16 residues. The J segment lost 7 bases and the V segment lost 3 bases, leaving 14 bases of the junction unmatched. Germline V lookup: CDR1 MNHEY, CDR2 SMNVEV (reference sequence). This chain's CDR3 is CASSFLRGTAPYEAFF. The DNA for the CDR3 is TGTGCCAGCAGTTTCCTACGTGGGACAGCGCCCTATGAAGCTTTCTTT.

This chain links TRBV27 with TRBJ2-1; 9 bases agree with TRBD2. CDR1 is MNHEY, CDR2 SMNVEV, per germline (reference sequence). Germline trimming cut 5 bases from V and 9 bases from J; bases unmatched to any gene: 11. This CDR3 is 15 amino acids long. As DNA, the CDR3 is TGTGCCAGCAGTACACGAGGCGGGAGGGCCACTGAGCAGTTCTTC. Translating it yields CASSTRGGRATEQFF.

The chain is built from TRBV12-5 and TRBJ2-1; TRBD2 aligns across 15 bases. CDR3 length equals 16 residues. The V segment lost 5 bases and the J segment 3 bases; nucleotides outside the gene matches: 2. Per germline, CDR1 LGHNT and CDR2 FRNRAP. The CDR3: CASGGTSGRLYNEQFF. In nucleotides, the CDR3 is TGTGCTAGTGGTGGGACTAGCGGGAGGCTCTACAATGAGCAGTTCTTC. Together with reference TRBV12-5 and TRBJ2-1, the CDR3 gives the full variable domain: DARVTQTPRHKVTEMGQEVTMRCQPILGHNTVFWYRQTMMQGLELLAYFRNRAPLDDSGMPKDRFSAEMPDATLATLKIQPSEPRDSAVYFCASGGTSGRLYNEQFFGPGTRLTVL.

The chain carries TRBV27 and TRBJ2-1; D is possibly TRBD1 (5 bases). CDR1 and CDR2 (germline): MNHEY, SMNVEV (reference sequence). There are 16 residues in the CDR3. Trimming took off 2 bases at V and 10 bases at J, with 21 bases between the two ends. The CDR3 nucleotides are TGTGCCAGCAGTTTAGGAGTGAGGACATCCCCGAGGGAGCAGTTCTTC. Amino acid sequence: CASSLGVRTSPREQFF.

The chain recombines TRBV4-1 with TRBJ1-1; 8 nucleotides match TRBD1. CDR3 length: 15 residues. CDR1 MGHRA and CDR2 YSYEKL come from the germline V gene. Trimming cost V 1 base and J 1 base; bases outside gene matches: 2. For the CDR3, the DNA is TGCGCCAGCAGCCAAGGGGACAGGCAGAACACTGAAGCTTTCTTT. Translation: CASSQGDRQNTEAFF.

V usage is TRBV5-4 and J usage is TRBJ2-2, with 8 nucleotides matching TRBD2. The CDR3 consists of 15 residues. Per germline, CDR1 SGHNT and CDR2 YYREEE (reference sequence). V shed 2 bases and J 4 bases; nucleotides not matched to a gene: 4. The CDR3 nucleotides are TGTGCCAGCAGCTTTCGGGGGGGGCCCACCGGGGAGCTGTTTTTT. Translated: CASSFRGGPTGELFF. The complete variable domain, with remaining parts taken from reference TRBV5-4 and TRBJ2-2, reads ETGVTQSPTHLIKTRGQQVTLRCSSQSGHNTVSWYQQALGQGPQFIFQYYREEENGRGNFPPRFSGLQFPNYSSELNVNALELDDSALYLCASSFRGGPTGELFFGEGSRLTVL.

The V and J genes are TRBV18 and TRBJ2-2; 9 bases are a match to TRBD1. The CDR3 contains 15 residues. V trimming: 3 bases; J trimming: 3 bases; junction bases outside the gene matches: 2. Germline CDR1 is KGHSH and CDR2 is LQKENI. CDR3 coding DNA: TGTGCCAGCTCACCGGGACAGGGAGACACCGGGGAGCTGTTTTTT. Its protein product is CASSPGQGDTGELFF.

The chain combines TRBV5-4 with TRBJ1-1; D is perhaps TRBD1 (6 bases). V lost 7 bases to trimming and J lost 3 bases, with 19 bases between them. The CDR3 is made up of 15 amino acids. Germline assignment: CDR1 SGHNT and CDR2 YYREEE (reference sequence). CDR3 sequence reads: CASGRLYQGHTEAFF. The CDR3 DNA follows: TGTGCCAGCGGCCGACTGTATCAGGGGCACACTGAAGCTTTCTTT.

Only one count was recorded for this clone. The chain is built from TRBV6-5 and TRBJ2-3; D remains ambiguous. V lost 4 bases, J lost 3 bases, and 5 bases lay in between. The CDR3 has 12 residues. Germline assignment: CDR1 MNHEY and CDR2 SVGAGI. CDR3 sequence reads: CASSSTTDTQYF. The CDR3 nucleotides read TGTGCCAGCAGTTCCACTACAGATACGCAGTATTTT.

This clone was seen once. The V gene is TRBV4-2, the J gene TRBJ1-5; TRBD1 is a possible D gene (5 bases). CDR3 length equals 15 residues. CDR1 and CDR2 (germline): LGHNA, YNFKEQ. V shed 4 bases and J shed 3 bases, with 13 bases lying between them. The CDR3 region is CASSPAGTDNQPQHF. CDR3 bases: TGTGCCAGCAGCCCTGCGGGGACCGACAATCAGCCCCAGCATTTT.

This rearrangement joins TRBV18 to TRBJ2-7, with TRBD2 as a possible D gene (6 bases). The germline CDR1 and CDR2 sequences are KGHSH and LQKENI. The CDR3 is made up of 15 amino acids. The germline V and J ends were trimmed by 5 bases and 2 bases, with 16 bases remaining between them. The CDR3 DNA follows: TGTGCCAGCTCATTGGGACTCCAAGTACCCTACGAGCAGTACTTC. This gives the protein CASSLGLQVPYEQYF.

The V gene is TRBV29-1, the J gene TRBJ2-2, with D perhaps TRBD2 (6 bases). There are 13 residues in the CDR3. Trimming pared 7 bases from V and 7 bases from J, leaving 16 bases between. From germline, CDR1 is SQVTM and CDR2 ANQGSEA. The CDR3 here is CSAGTPGVGELFF. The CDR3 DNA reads TGCAGCGCCGGGACCCCGGGGGTCGGGGAGCTGTTTTTT.

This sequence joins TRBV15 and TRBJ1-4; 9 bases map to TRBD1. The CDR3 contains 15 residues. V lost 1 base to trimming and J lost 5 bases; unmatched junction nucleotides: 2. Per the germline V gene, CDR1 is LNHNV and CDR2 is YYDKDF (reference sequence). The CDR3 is CATSRGGQGNEKLFF. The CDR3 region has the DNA TGTGCCACCAGCAGAGGAGGACAGGGGAATGAAAAACTGTTTTTT.

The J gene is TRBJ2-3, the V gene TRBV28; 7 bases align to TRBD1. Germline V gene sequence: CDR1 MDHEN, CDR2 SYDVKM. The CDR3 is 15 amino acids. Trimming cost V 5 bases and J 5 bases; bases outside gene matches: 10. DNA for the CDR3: TGTGCCAGCAGTCCCCGACAGGGAAGTGGAGATACGCAGTATTTT. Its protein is CASSPRQGSGDTQYF. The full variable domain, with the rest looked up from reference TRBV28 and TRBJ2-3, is DVKVTQSSRYLVKRTGEKVFLECVQDMDHENMFWYRQDPGLGLRLIYFSYDVKMKEKGDIPEGYSVSREKKERFSLILESASTNQTSMYLCASSPRQGSGDTQYFGPGTRLTVL.

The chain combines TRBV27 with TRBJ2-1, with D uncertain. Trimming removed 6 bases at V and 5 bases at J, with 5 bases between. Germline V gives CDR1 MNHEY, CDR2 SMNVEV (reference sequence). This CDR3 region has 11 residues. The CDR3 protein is CASSENNEQFF. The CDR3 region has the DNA TGTGCCAGCAGCGAGAACAATGAGCAGTTCTTC.

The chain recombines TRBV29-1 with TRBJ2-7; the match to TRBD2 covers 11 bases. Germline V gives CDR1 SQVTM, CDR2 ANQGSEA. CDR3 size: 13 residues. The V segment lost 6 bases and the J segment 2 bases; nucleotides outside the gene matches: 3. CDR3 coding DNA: TGCAGCGTCATGACTAGCGGGACCTACGAGCAGTACTTC. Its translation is CSVMTSGTYEQYF.

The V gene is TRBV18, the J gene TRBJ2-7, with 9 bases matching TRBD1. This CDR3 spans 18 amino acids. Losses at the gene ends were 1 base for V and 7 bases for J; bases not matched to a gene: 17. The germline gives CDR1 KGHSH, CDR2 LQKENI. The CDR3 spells CASSPRGQGNPSVSEQYF. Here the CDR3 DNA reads TGTGCCAGCTCACCACGGGGACAGGGCAACCCTAGCGTAAGTGAGCAGTACTTC.

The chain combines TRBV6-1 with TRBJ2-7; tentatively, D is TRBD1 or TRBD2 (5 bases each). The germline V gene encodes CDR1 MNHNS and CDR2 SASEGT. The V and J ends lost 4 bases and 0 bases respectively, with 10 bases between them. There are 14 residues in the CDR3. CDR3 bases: TGTGCCAGCAGTGCGGGGCAGGGCTCCTACGAGCAGTACTTC. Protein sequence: CASSAGQGSYEQYF.

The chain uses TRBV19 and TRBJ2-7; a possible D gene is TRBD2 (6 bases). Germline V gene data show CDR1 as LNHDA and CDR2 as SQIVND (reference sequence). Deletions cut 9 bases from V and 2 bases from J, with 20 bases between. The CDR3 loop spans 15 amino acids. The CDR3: CASRETGAGTYEQYF. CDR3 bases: TGTGCCAGCCGAGAAACCGGGGCGGGAACCTACGAGCAGTACTTC.

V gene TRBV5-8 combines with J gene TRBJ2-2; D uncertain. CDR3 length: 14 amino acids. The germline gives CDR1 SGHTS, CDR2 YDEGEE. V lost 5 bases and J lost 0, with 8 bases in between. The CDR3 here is CASSLTPNTGELFF. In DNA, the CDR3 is TGTGCCAGCAGTTTGACCCCGAACACCGGGGAGCTGTTTTTT.

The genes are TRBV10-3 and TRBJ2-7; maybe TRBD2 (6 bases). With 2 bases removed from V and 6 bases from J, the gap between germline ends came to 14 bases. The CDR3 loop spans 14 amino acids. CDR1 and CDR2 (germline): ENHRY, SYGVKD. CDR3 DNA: TGTGCCATCAGTGAGCGTTCGGGGGAAGGCGAGCAGTACTTC. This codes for CAISERSGEGEQYF.

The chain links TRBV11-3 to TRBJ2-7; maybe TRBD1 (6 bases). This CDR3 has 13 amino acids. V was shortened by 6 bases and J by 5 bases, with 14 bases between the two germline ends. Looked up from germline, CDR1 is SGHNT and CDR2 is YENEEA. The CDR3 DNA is TGTGCCAGCAGTCCAGGGGCGGTCGACGAGCAGTACTTC. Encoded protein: CASSPGAVDEQYF.